This T cell receptor (beta chain) is from a study of early T cells in non-severe SARS-CoV-2 infection. Background on the study: The chains were unpaired, and the sequenced material was bulk RNA from unsorted whole blood.

Germline V CDR1 and CDR2: DFQATT, SNEGSKA (reference sequence). V dropped 0 bases and J dropped 10 bases, with 7 bases sitting between them. The CDR3 is 11 residues long. In the library, individual cDNA molecules carried attached unique molecular identifiers. TCRdb recomputed calls from the 5' RACE reads with MiXCR, one row per CDR3 protein. The top ten hold approximately 4% of the sample, which has fewer than 85,000 distinct CDR3 sequences, more than 14% seen once. The sequence derives from an adult who was a healthcare worker with PCR-confirmed SARS-CoV-2 infection or an uninfected control (not recorded which). The starting material was whole blood, obtained at baseline. The chain combines TRBV20-1 with TRBJ2-1; D call uncertain. Here the CDR3 reads CSARDLLEQFF. The CDR3 coding sequence is TGCAGTGCTAGAGATCTGCTCGAGCAGTTCTTC.